Here is one TCR beta chain with its context. This sample was taken from a study of T-cell memory formation after mild COVID-19. Amplification by 5'RACE using constant-segment primers produced TCR alpha and TCR beta cDNA libraries that carried sample barcodes and UMIs. TCRdb independently ran MiXCR on the 5' RACE reads; one entry per CDR3 protein. The sample consists of roughly 300,000 distinct CDR3 sequences, around 8% of them appearing once. Germline-derived CDR1 and CDR2 are KGHDR and SFDVKD. This CDR3 has 17 amino acids. The V segment lost 4 bases and the J segment 4 bases; nucleotides outside the gene matches: 10.

This receptor was taken from a young man who had mild COVID-19 (a few samples of this study predate the infection). Cell type and time point are not known. The gene calls are TRBV24-1 and TRBJ2-3, with 10 bases lining up with TRBD2. The sample was PBMCs or a T cell subset sorted from them (not recorded which). The CDR3: CATSDTEVAGGPDTQYF. The CDR3 nucleotides are TGTGCCACCAGTGACACAGAGGTAGCGGGGGGACCAGATACGCAGTATTTT.